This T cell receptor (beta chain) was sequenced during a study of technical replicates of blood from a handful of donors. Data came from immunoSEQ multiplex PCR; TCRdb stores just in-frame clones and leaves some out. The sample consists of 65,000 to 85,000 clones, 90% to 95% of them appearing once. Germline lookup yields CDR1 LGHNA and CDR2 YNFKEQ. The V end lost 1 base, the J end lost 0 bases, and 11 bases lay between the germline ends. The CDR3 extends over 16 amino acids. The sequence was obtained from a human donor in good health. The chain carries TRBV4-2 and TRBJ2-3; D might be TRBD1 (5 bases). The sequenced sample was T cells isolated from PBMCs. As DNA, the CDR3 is TGTGCCAGCAGCCAAGCAAGGGGCGATAGCACAGATACGCAGTATTTT. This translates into CASSQARGDSTDTQYF.